The source of this T cell receptor (beta chain) is a study of cytomegalovirus exposure and HLA in healthy donors (dated by TCRdb to 2016 to 2017). General notes on the study: An earlier analysis of some 620 of the donors reported about 260 Gb of sequence data and 117 million unique TCR beta sequences obtained from about 179 million T cells. Among almost 400 genotyped donors of the cohort, an average of roughly 240,000 unique TCR beta nucleotide sequences were sequenced per donor, around a sixth of them non-productive. Roughly 300 gigabases of sequencing data and around 80 million unique TCR sequences made up an early release that covered around 640 HLA-typed donors. Both class I and class II loci were covered by HLA typing, at four-digit resolution. To decide whether each TCR beta V gene segment behaved as functional or pseudogenic, an earlier analysis of 587 of the donors relied on high-throughput TCR beta sequencing. Every repertoire in the discovery cohort had been generated on one and the same sequencing platform. Rather than using new phenotypic data, the later analysis identified candidate immune exposures from TCR beta sequences and from how often those sequences occurred across donors. Alongside the repertoire data, information on donor age, sex, ethnicity and CMV serostatus was compiled. A later genetic analysis used genome-wide SNP genotypes for about 60% of the roughly 700 donors, treating that subset as a discovery cohort. In addition to the first cohort of approximately 670 subjects, a separate validation cohort of approximately 130 different subjects was used. The study profiled the T cell repertoires of fewer than 850 subjects by immunosequencing and related them to cytomegalovirus serostatus. Among the roughly 390 genotyped donors, 75% to 90% belonged to the genetic ancestry cluster associated with self-reported Caucasian donors. A later analysis re-examined previously published TCR beta repertoires from roughly 720 donors and added high-resolution HLA genotyping to investigate patterns of TCR occurrence. Several DR-DQ haplotypes were handled as single units for association and clustering because linkage in the cohort was strong. Typing coverage differed by locus: A, B, C, DRB1 and DQB1 were typed in roughly 620-630 donors, DQA1 in 522, DPA1 in over 600, and DPB1 in roughly 450. To predict cytomegalovirus infection status, the study combined high-throughput TCR immunosequencing, statistical association of individual TCRs with disease status, and machine learning. The study was designed to test whether signatures of past pathogen exposure could be identified by cataloging public T cell receptors. Broader findings and caveats from the paper: A total of some 180 TCR beta chains were listed by the study as associated with cytomegalovirus. Cytomegalovirus status was reported to be diagnosed by the classifier with high specificity and sensitivity in both the original and validation cohorts. A later analysis found that most CMV-associated TCR beta chains appeared HLA-restricted, with HLA associations seemingly driven largely by CMV exposure. Some IMGT-functional V segments, including TRBV6-2 and TRBV6-3, could not be distinguished by the 87-base-pair reads and were therefore excluded. According to a later analysis, TCR association rates differed among HLA loci, with DRB1 alleles showing the most associated TCRs and HLA-C alleles showing the fewest. A further reported finding was that TCR beta sequences accurately predicted the HLA-A and HLA-B alleles for most subjects in the first cohort. A cluster of highly shared sequence variants was judged likely to be a technical artifact of the sequencing pipeline. For the cohort, immune exposure information was limited to CMV serostatus. An earlier analysis of approximately 540 of the donors showed that most TCR beta V segments appeared in productive rearrangements either about 87% or about 30% of the time, which broadly matched IMGT annotations. Assigning TCR associations to individual alleles was difficult when HLA alleles, especially DR and DQ, strongly co-occurred. In a later analysis, HLA-associated TCR beta chains showed more clonal expansion and lower generation probabilities than non-associated chains that were equally common. Compared with the approximately 710-donor mean, donors in an Asian-associated ancestry cluster had fewer N-insertions in productive TCRs, according to a later genetic analysis. Correlated functional status among segregating V segments might reflect linkage disequilibrium, but an unknown experimental factor could not be ruled out. An association between a missense DCLRE1C variant and V-gene and J-gene trimming of TCR beta chains was found in a later genetic analysis and replicated in an independent cohort. Sequencing depth was assumed to be roughly uniform across donors in the presence/absence analyses, though that assumption may not hold. Because some donors lacked HLA typing at each locus, the association tests relied only on the typed subset. Specific HLA alleles were associated with some 15,000 TCR beta sequences at a false discovery rate of 0.05 in a later analysis. In vitro tests confirmed that a few of the cytomegalovirus-associated TCR beta chains recognize cytomegalovirus antigens. According to a later analysis, parvovirus B19, influenza, CMV and Epstein-Barr virus appeared linked to several top co-occurrence clusters. The authors suggested that the approach could potentially be extended to other disease states and immunological phenotypes. While some public TCRs were present in many individuals, most TCR sequences turned up only very rarely across donors. The earlier analysis of 587 of the donors excluded roughly 17 rarely observed V segments, including chromosome 9 orphons, because counts were too low. The cohort was sequenced for TCR beta chains only, and without alpha or paired-chain data the features that could be detected were limited.

On this clone itself: The target of this receptor is not known. No base quality values were provided; no much bigger clone lies one nucleotide off.

Receptor libraries were prepared by the immunoSEQ multiplex PCR assay. For the multiplex PCR, a mixture combining 60 forward primers for TCR Vbeta segments and 13 reverse primers for TCR Jbeta segments was used. A multiplex PCR assay on genomic DNA amplified the CDR3 region of rearranged TCR beta genes. The amplified TCR beta libraries were sequenced on the Illumina HiSeq System as 87-base-pair reads. Per the original workflow: In a later analysis, approximately 74 million unique TCR beta chains were counted across the approximately 670 repertoires, and roughly 9.9 million of these chains were shared by at least two donors. A nearest-neighbor algorithm error-corrected the raw reads and collapsed the reads into unique sequences, merging closely related sequences to remove PCR and sequencing errors. V, D and J gene segments were assigned by aligning CDR3 sequences to IMGT reference sequences. For a sequence to be retained, a match of at least six nucleotides was required to both a V gene segment and a J gene segment. Rearrangements were classified as productive when the CDR3 lacked stop codons and remained in frame with V and J, and all other rearrangements were classified as non-productive. Following IMGT convention, CDR3 was defined as the stretch from the second conserved V-encoded cysteine to the conserved J-encoded phenylalanine. Sequences without an unambiguous match to a single V gene segment were excluded from the earlier analysis of about 600 of the donors. In an earlier analysis of roughly 600 of the donors, a V segment was called functional when productive rearrangements were above 56.7%, and segregating when the standard deviation between donors exceeded 5%. A statistical classification framework was built to diagnose cytomegalovirus status from the catalog of TCR beta chain sequences. In a later analysis, TCR nucleotide sequences were compared against IMGT/GENE-DB human TR gene sequences so that V and J genes could be assigned. Using the TCRdist pipeline, a later analysis assigned CDR3 sequences along with most-parsimonious VDJ recombination scenarios. In a later analysis, each TCR beta chain was defined by its CDR3 amino acid sequence together with its V-gene family, and reads lacking a unique V-gene family were excluded. In a later analysis, fewer than 600 highly shared, low-generation-probability nucleotide sequences were removed to address suspected cross-contamination and a sequencing artifact. A later analysis calculated a clonal expansion index for each public chain from normalized within-repertoire ranks of inferred template counts. Generation probabilities in a later analysis came from a VDJ recombination model fitted to out-of-frame rearrangements, and those results were checked against IGoR. In a later analysis, TCR-TCR, TCR-HLA and TCR-CMV co-occurrence was scored with hypergeometric tests, and a repertoire-size bias correction was applied to TCR pairs. To estimate false discovery rates, a later analysis permuted the HLA or CMV assignments 20 times. In a later analysis, co-occurring TCRs were grouped using DBSCAN, and TCRdist sequence similarity was added for clustering within HLA-allele-positive subsets. For co-occurrence clustering, repertoires with fewer than 30,000 or more than 120,000 public chains were excluded, along with five repertoires with anomalous nucleotide sharing. Sourced from immuneACCESS, this table was stored by TCRdb with only in-frame sequences that have V and J called. A share of the clones is absent; for the studies checked, an unresolved V gene accounts for under half, and the remainder has no known explanation. Clone size and the V and J calls come from that table; the DNA yielded D and trimming. For this sample there are about 89,000 clones; 74% appear just once. The ten top clones hold around 1.8% of the sample.

V drops 1 base and J drops 3 bases, leaving 7 bases in between. The germline V gene provides CDR1 SGHVS and CDR2 FNYEAQ. The CDR3, from cysteine to phenylalanine, totals 15 residues. Kept here is only the CDR3 DNA, which spans 45 bases and is read in frame from base 1. In total, fewer than 750 healthy bone marrow donors made up the cohort. At the time of sampling, every cohort member was nominally healthy, though immune exposures that went unrecorded were likely present. The donor was CMV seronegative and was included in the group of around 320 seronegative cohort members. A peripheral blood sample was collected from each donor, and TCR beta sequencing was performed on peripheral blood mononuclear cells. Genomic DNA was extracted from the blood cell samples with the Qiagen DNeasy Blood Extraction Kit.

This TCR derives from a male donor in good health and CMV-seronegative. This receptor chain uses TRBV7-6 and TRBJ2-6, with no confident D gene call. Sequencing was carried out using PBMCs. The CDR3 sequence is CASSLGLLGANVLTF. The nucleotide sequence is given as TGTGCCAGCAGCTTAGGGCTCCTTGGGGCCAACGTCCTGACTTTC.